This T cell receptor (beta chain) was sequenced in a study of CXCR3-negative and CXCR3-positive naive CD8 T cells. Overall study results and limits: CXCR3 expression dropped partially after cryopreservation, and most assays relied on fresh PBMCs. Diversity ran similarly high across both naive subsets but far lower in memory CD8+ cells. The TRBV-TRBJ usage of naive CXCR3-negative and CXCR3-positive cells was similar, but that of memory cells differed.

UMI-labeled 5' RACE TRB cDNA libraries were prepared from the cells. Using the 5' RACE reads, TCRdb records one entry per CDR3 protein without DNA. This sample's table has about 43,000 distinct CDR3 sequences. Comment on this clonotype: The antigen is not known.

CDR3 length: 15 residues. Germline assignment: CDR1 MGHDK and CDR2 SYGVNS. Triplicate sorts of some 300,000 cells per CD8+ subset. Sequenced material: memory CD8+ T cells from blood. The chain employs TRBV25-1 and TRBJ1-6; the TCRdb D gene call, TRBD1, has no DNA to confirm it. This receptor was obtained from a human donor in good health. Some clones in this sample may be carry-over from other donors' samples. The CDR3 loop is CASSEFGQGNSPLHF.